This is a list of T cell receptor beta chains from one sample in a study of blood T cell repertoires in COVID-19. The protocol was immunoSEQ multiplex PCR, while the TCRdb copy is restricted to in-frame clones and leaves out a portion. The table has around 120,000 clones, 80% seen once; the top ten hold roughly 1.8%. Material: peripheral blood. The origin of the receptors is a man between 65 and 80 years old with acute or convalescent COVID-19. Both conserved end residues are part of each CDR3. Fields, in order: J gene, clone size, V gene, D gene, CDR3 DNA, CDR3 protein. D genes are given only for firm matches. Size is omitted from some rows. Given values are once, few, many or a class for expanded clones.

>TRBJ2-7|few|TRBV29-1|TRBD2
TGCAGCGTTGCTAAGGGGAGGGACGAGCAGTACTTC
CSVAKGRDEQYF
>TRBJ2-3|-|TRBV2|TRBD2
TGTGCCAGCAGTGAAGGGGGACTAGCGTCAGATACGCAGTATTTT
CASSEGGLASDTQYF
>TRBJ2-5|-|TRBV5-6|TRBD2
TGTGCCAGCAGCTTCGCGGGGGGAGAGACCCAGTACTTC
CASSFAGGETQYF
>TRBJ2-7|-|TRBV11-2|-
TGTGCCAGCAGCCCCGACAGTTCCTACGAGCAGTACTTC
CASSPDSSYEQYF
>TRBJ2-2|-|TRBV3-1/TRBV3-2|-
TGTGCCAGCAGCCGCAGCGGACGAGGGCAGAGCACCGGGGAGCTGTTTTTT
CASSRSGRGQSTGELFF
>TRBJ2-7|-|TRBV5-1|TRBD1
TGCGCCAGCAGCCCTTCGGGACAGGCTTCCTACGAGCAGTACTTC
CASSPSGQASYEQYF
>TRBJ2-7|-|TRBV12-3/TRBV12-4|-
TGTGCCAGCAGCCCCTCTCCCTACGAGCAGTACTTC
CASSPSPYEQYF
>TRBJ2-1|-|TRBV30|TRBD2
TGTGCCTCTCCGACTAGCGGGCATGAGCAGTTCTTC
CASPTSGHEQFF
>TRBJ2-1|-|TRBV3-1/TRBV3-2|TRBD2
TGTGCCAGCAGCCTCTGGGAGACTAGCGGGGGCCGCGGGGTCTTC
CASSLWETSGGRGVF
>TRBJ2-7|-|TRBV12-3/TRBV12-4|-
TGTGCCAGCAGTTACCAAGGGGCCTACGAGCAGTACTTC
CASSYQGAYEQYF
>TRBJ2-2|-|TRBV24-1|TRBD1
TGTGCCACCAGTGATGACAGGGCCCCCAACACCGGGGAGCTGTTTTTT
CATSDDRAPNTGELFF
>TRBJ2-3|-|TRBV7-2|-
TGTGCCAGCAGCCCCGGGACTAGCACAGATACGCAGTATTTT
CASSPGTSTDTQYF
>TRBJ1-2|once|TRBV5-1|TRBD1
TGCGCCAGCAGCCAGGACAGGGGGCCATATGGCTACACCTTC
CASSQDRGPYGYTF
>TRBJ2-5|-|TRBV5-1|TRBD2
TGCGCCAGCAGCGGGGGACTAGCGGGAGGAATAGAGACCCAGTACTTC
CASSGGLAGGIETQYF
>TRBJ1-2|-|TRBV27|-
TGTGCCAGCAGTCCCCGTCAGGGGATCTATGGCTACACCTTC
CASSPRQGIYGYTF
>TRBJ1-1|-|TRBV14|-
TGTGCCAGCAGCCCGACCGGACAGAGCACTGAAGCTTTCTTT
CASSPTGQSTEAFF
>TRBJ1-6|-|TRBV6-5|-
TGTGCCTGCCGGACAGTTAATAATTCACCCCTCCACTTT
CACRTVNNSPLHF
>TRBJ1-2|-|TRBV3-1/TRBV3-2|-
TGTGCCAGCAGCCAAGATGTGGCGGCTGCTAACTATGGCTACACCTTC
CASSQDVAAANYGYTF
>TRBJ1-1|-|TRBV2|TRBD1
TGTGCCAGCAGTGCCCGGGACAGTAACACTGAAGCTTTCTTT
CASSARDSNTEAFF
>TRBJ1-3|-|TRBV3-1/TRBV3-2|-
TGTGCCAGCAGCCTCGGCACGGGACTTGGCGGAAACACCATATATTTT
CASSLGTGLGGNTIYF
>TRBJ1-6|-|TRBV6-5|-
TGTGCCAGCAGTTACGGAGCCTTGTATAATTCACCCCTCCACTTT
CASSYGALYNSPLHF
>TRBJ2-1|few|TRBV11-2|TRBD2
TGTGCCAGCAGCACACCCCCAAGACTAGCGGGGGCTTACAATGAGCAGTTCTTC
CASSTPPRLAGAYNEQFF
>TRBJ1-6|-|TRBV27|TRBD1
TGTGCCAGCAGCCTATCCGGGACAGCCTACTATAATTCACCCCTCCACTTT
CASSLSGTAYYNSPLHF
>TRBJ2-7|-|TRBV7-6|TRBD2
TGTGCCAGCAGCTTAGACGCGGGGGGCTACGAGCAGTACTTC
CASSLDAGGYEQYF
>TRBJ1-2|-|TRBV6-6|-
TGTGCCATCCACCGGGGGGCCTATGGCTACACCTTC
CAIHRGAYGYTF
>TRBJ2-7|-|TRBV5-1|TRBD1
TGCGCCAGCAGCTGGGGACAGGAGACTATCTACGAGCAGTACTTC
CASSWGQETIYEQYF
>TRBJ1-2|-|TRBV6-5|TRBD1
TGTGCCAGCATCGAACTCCCGGGACAGGGCTATGGCTACACCTTC
CASIELPGQGYGYTF
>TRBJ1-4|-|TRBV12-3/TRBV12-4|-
TGTGCCAGCAATAAAGGCCGGGATGAAAAACTGTTTTTT
CASNKGRDEKLFF
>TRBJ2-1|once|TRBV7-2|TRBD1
TGTGCCAGCAGCTCCTCGACAGGGTCCTACAATGAGCAGTTCTTC
CASSSSTGSYNEQFF
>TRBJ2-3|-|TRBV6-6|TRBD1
TGTGCCAGCTTCAATTTGGACAGGGTCACAGATACGCAGTATTTT
CASFNLDRVTDTQYF
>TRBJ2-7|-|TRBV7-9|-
TGTGCCATCTCGGGGCAGGGGAACGAGCAGTACTTC
CAISGQGNEQYF
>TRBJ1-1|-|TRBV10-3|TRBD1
TGTGCCATCAGTTTACAGGGGGGAGATGGTACCACTGAAGCTTTCTTT
CAISLQGGDGTTEAFF
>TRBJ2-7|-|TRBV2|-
TGTGCCAGCAGCTCAGGAACGACCTACGAGCAGTACTTC
CASSSGTTYEQYF
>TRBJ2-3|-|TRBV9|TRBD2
TGTGCCAGCAGCGTAGTAGGGAGGGCAGATACGCAGTATTTT
CASSVVGRADTQYF
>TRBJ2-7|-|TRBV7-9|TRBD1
TGTGCCAGCAGCCCCCAAACCACCGGCACAGGGGGCTACGAGCAGTACTTC
CASSPQTTGTGGYEQYF
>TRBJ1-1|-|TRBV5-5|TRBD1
TGTGCCAGCAGCAGCGACAGGGGAGGAGCTTTCTTT
CASSSDRGGAFF
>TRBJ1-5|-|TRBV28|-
TGTGCCAGCCGAGGGGGTCCGATAAGCAATCAGCCCCAGCATTTT
CASRGGPISNQPQHF
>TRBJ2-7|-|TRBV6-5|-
TGTGCCAGCAGCATAGACTTTTACTCCTACGAGCAGTACTTC
CASSIDFYSYEQYF
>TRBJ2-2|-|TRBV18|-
TGTGCCAGCTTTACCGGGTCCGAGACCGGGGAGCTGTTTTTT
CASFTGSETGELFF
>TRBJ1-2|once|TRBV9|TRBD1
TGTGCCAGCAGGCTCGGGACAGGGCGTGAAGGCTACACCTTC
CASRLGTGREGYTF
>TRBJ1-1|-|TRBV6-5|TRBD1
TGTGCCAGCAAGGCCGGGGACAGGCGCACTGAAGCTTTCTTT
CASKAGDRRTEAFF
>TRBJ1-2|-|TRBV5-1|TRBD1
TGCGCCAGCAGCTACGGACAGGGATGGGGCTATGGCTACACCTTC
CASSYGQGWGYGYTF
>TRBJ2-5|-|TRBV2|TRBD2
TGTGCCAGCAATCGAGCGGGAGCCGAAATTGAGACCCAGTACTTC
CASNRAGAEIETQYF
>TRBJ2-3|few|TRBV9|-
TGTGCCAGCAGCGTAGTCGGGAGCACAGATACGCAGTATTTT
CASSVVGSTDTQYF
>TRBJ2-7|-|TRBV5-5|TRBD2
TGTGCCAGCAGCTTGGGGTTTAGCGGGGGATTCGGCGAGCAGTACTTC
CASSLGFSGGFGEQYF
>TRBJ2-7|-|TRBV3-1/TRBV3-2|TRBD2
TGTGCCAGCAGCCAAGGCCCGGGGGGGTTCTACGAGCAGTACTTC
CASSQGPGGFYEQYF
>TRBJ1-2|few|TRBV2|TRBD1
TGTGCCAGCAGTGCCCTGACAGGGGACTATGGCTACACCTTC
CASSALTGDYGYTF
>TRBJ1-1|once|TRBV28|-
TGTGCCAGCACTGGAGGGGACACTGAAGCTTTCTTT
CASTGGDTEAFF
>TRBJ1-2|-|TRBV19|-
TGTGCCAGTAGTATTAGGGGGAAGCAAGGCTACACCTTC
CASSIRGKQGYTF
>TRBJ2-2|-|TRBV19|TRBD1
TGTGCCAGTAGTATATTGGCCGGGACAGGTTTTGCCGGGGAGCTGTTTTTT
CASSILAGTGFAGELFF
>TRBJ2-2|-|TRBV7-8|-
TGTGCCAGCAGCGCCGGTGGGGGCATGTTCGGGGAGCTGTTTTTT
CASSAGGGMFGELFF
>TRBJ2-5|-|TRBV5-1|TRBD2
TGCGCCAGCAGCTTGGCGTCGGGAGGAGAGACCCAGTACTTC
CASSLASGGETQYF
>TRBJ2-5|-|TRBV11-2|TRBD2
TGTGCCAGCAGCCCTAGCGGGGCCCCGGGAGAGACCCAGTACTTC
CASSPSGAPGETQYF